The T cell receptor (beta chain) described here comes from a study of cytomegalovirus exposure and HLA in healthy donors (dated by TCRdb to 2016 to 2017). Turning to the overall study: According to an earlier analysis of around 600 of the donors, about 179 million T cells yielded 117 million unique TCR beta sequences and about 280 Gb of sequence data. An early release covering roughly 580 HLA-typed donors comprised approximately 290 gigabases of sequencing data and around 85 million unique TCR sequences. Of the roughly 400 genotyped donors, approximately 83% fell in the genetic ancestry cluster associated with self-reported Caucasian donors. The study aimed to test whether cataloging public T cell receptors could reveal signatures of past pathogen exposure. The T cell repertoires of around 730 subjects were profiled by immunosequencing and related to cytomegalovirus serostatus. Along with the approximately 650-subject first cohort, a separate validation cohort of 120 different subjects was used. High-throughput TCR immunosequencing, statistical association of individual TCRs with disease status, and machine learning were combined to predict cytomegalovirus infection status. To study patterns of TCR occurrence, a later analysis re-analyzed previously published TCR beta repertoires from 500 to 850 donors and added high-resolution HLA genotyping. In the later analysis, no new phenotypic data were used to find candidate immune exposures; instead, reliance was placed on TCR beta sequences and their occurrence across donors. An earlier analysis of 450 to 750 of the donors used high-throughput TCR beta sequencing to judge whether each TCR beta V gene segment behaved as functional or pseudogenic. Donor age, sex, ethnicity and CMV serostatus were collected together with the repertoire data. Genome-wide SNP genotypes for about 65% of the 666 donors were used in a later genetic analysis, which treated that subset as a discovery cohort. All discovery cohort repertoires had been generated on a single sequencing platform. HLA typing covered class I and class II loci at four-digit resolution. Typing coverage differed by locus: A, B, C, DRB1 and DQB1 were typed in about 620-640 donors, DQA1 in 500 to 550, DPA1 in nearly 610, and DPB1 in just under 480. Four to six DR-DQ haplotypes were handled as single units for association and clustering because linkage in the cohort was strong. On average, roughly 250,000 unique TCR beta nucleotide sequences were sequenced per donor among more than 350 genotyped donors of the cohort, with 15% to 20% of those sequences being non-productive.

The library was obtained by the immunoSEQ multiplex PCR assay. For the multiplex PCR, a mixture combining 60 forward primers for TCR Vbeta segments and 13 reverse primers for TCR Jbeta segments was used. The CDR3 region of rearranged TCR beta genes was amplified from genomic DNA with a multiplex PCR assay. The Illumina HiSeq System was used to sequence the amplified TCR beta libraries as 87-base-pair reads. As for the original processing: A later analysis counted approximately 76 million unique TCR beta chains across the 550 to 700 repertoires, and around 12 million of these chains were shared by at least two donors. To remove PCR and sequencing errors, raw reads were error-corrected and collapsed into unique sequences using a nearest-neighbor algorithm that merged closely related sequences. Alignment of CDR3 sequences to IMGT reference sequences was used to assign V, D and J gene segments. For a sequence to be retained, at least a six-nucleotide match to both a V gene segment and a J gene segment was required. A rearrangement was called productive if the CDR3 had no stop codons and remained in frame with V and J, and every other rearrangement was called non-productive. Following IMGT convention, CDR3 was defined as the stretch from the second conserved V-encoded cysteine to the conserved J-encoded phenylalanine. Sequences without an unambiguous match to a single V gene segment were excluded from the earlier analysis of approximately 600 of the donors. An earlier analysis of a few hundred of the donors called V segments functional above 56.7% productive rearrangements and segregating when the between-donor standard deviation exceeded 5%. A statistical classification framework was developed to diagnose cytomegalovirus status using the catalog of TCR beta chain sequences. In a later analysis, V and J genes were assigned by comparing TCR nucleotide sequences against IMGT/GENE-DB human TR gene sequences. In a later analysis, CDR3 sequences and most-parsimonious VDJ recombination scenarios were assigned using the TCRdist pipeline. In a later analysis, each TCR beta chain was defined by its CDR3 amino acid sequence together with its V-gene family, and reads lacking a unique V-gene family were excluded. In a later analysis, several hundred highly shared, low-generation-probability nucleotide sequences were removed to address suspected cross-contamination and a sequencing artifact. A later analysis calculated a clonal expansion index for each public chain from normalized within-repertoire ranks of inferred template counts. Generation probabilities in a later analysis came from a VDJ recombination model fitted to out-of-frame rearrangements, and those results were checked against IGoR. In a later analysis, hypergeometric tests were used to score TCR-TCR, TCR-HLA and TCR-CMV co-occurrence, with a repertoire-size bias correction applied to TCR pairs. False discovery rates were estimated in a later analysis by permuting HLA or CMV assignments 20 times. In a later analysis, co-occurring TCRs were grouped with DBSCAN, and TCRdist sequence similarity was added when clustering was performed within HLA-allele-positive subsets. For co-occurrence clustering, repertoires with fewer than 30,000 or more than 120,000 public chains were excluded, along with five repertoires with anomalous nucleotide sharing. What TCRdb holds here is the immuneACCESS table cut down to in-frame rearrangements. Part of the clones is not present; checked against another copy, under half of the missing clones reflect an unresolved V gene, and the others are unexplained. V, J and clone size were drawn from that table, and D and trimming were deduced from the DNA. The sample table shows 150,000 to 200,000 clones, and approximately 70% are seen once. The ten most abundant clones make up roughly 7.1% of the sample.

General conclusions and limits of the study: A further reported finding was that TCR beta sequences accurately predicted the HLA-A and HLA-B alleles for most subjects in the first cohort. The cohort was sequenced for TCR beta chains only, and without alpha or paired-chain data the features that could be detected were limited. Roughly uniform sequencing depth across donors was assumed in presence/absence analyses, although this assumption may not hold. A later genetic analysis associated a missense DCLRE1C variant with V-gene and J-gene trimming of TCR beta chains, and an independent cohort replicated the association. An earlier analysis of approximately 540 of the donors showed that most TCR beta V segments appeared in productive rearrangements either about 87% or about 30% of the time, which broadly matched IMGT annotations. Most TCR sequences were observed very rarely across donors, whereas some public TCRs were present in many individuals. The authors suggested that the approach could potentially be generalized to other disease states and immunological phenotypes. Immune exposure information for the cohort was limited to CMV serostatus. The earlier analysis of 587 of the donors excluded seventeen rarely observed V segments, including chromosome 9 orphons, because counts were too low. According to a later analysis, TCR association rates differed among HLA loci, with DRB1 alleles showing the most associated TCRs and HLA-C alleles showing the fewest. A group of highly shared sequence variants was considered likely to be a technical artifact of the sequencing pipeline. The classifier was reported to diagnose cytomegalovirus status with high specificity and sensitivity in both the original cohort and the validation cohort. Because HLA typing was unavailable for some donors at each locus, only the typed subset was used in association tests. In a later analysis, several top co-occurrence clusters were reported to appear linked to parvovirus B19, influenza, CMV and Epstein-Barr virus. Specific HLA alleles were associated with 15,000 to 20,000 TCR beta sequences at a false discovery rate of 0.05 in a later analysis. A few of the identified cytomegalovirus-associated TCR beta chains were confirmed in vitro to be specific for cytomegalovirus antigens. When HLA alleles, especially DR and DQ, strongly co-occurred, attributing TCR associations to individual alleles was difficult. Linkage disequilibrium might explain the correlated functional status among segregating V segments, but an unknown experimental factor could not be ruled out. Most CMV-associated TCR beta chains appeared to be HLA-restricted in a later analysis, and the HLA associations seemed to be driven largely by CMV exposure. In a later genetic analysis, fewer N-insertions in productive TCRs were reported among donors in an Asian-associated ancestry cluster than the approximately 710-donor mean. In the study, some 160 TCR beta chains were listed as associated with cytomegalovirus. In a later analysis, HLA-associated TCR beta chains showed more clonal expansion and lower generation probabilities than non-associated chains that were equally common. Some IMGT-functional V segments, including TRBV6-2 and TRBV6-3, could not be told apart with the 87-base-pair reads, so those segments were excluded.

The CDR3 measures 15 amino acids from cysteine to phenylalanine. The only DNA kept is the CDR3, 45 bases in frame from the first base. The germline V gene (reference sequence) sets CDR1 to MNHNY and CDR2 to SVGAGI. V drops 6 bases and J drops 3 bases, leaving 16 bases in between. About this clone itself: Its antigen is unknown. It has no much larger one-base neighbor in the sample; base qualities were not kept.

The cohort comprised fewer than 750 healthy bone marrow donors. At the time of sampling, every cohort member was nominally healthy, though immune exposures that went unrecorded were likely present. The donor was CMV seropositive and was included in the group of 300 or so seropositive cohort members. Every donor gave a peripheral blood sample, and the peripheral blood mononuclear cells from that sample were used for TCR beta sequencing. The Qiagen DNeasy Blood Extraction Kit was used to extract genomic DNA from the blood cell samples. Recombination joined TRBV6-6 with TRBJ2-3; TRBD1 could be the D gene, as 6 bases match. Material: PBMCs. This receptor was obtained from a man aged 35-49 years in good health and CMV-seropositive. The CDR3 loop reads CASSPTGFSTDTQYF. The DNA is TGTGCCAGCAGCCCAACAGGGTTTAGTACAGATACGCAGTATTTT.